This T cell receptor (beta chain) was sequenced in a study of T cells in Graves' hyperthyroidism and ophthalmopathy. Trimming left V 1 base short and J 6 bases short, with 19 bases between. The CDR3 is 17 residues long. CDR1 is MGHRA, CDR2 YSYEKL, per germline. This clonotype was recorded a few times. RNA transcripts were the template for amplifying TCR beta CDR3 regions. TCR CDR3 underwent first-round RT-PCR with the HTBI primer set. Each CDR3 protein gets one entry after TCRdb re-called the multiplex PCR reads with MiXCR. Of approximately 740,000 distinct CDR3 sequences listed, 12% to 15% are singletons.

The sequence was collected from a woman between 18 and 29 years old with Graves' hyperthyroidism. Sequencing input: blood. The V and J genes are TRBV4-1 and TRBJ1-5, with a possible D match to TRBD1 (6 bases). CDR3 in amino acids: CASSQVFRGLSGQPQHF. The CDR3 DNA sequence: TGCGCCAGCAGCCAAGTTTTTCGGGGGCTCAGCGGTCAGCCCCAGCATTTT.